This T cell receptor (beta chain) is from a study of cytomegalovirus exposure and HLA in healthy donors. As for the study in general: There were 350 to 400 genotyped donors. Of these, about 81% fell in the genetic ancestry cluster associated with self-reported Caucasian donors. Findings and caveats of the study: An analysis was carried out later, and it reportedly showed fewer N-insertions in an Asian-associated ancestry cluster than the roughly 670-donor mean. Previous analysis showed most TCR beta V segments were productive about 87% or about 30% of the time.

About this clone: The target antigen is unknown.

With 60 Vbeta and 13 Jbeta primers, the PCR was carried out. Profiling relied on immunoSEQ multiplex PCR, and the TCRdb table lists in-frame clones only, not all of them. The data hold around 94,000 clones, with around 76% observed a single time. Looked up from germline, CDR1 is MGHRA and CDR2 is YSYEKL. V was pared by 6 bases and J by 6 bases, with 11 bases between. This CDR3 region has 13 residues. At the time of sampling, donors were nominally healthy, though unrecorded immune exposures were likely. This TCR came from a woman aged 60-70 years in good health and CMV-seropositive. Sequenced input: PBMCs. J is TRBJ1-4 and V is TRBV4-1; D is unresolved. The CDR3 spells CASSKRDDEKLFF. CDR3 sequence (DNA): TGCGCCAGCAGTAAGCGGGATGATGAAAAACTGTTTTTT.